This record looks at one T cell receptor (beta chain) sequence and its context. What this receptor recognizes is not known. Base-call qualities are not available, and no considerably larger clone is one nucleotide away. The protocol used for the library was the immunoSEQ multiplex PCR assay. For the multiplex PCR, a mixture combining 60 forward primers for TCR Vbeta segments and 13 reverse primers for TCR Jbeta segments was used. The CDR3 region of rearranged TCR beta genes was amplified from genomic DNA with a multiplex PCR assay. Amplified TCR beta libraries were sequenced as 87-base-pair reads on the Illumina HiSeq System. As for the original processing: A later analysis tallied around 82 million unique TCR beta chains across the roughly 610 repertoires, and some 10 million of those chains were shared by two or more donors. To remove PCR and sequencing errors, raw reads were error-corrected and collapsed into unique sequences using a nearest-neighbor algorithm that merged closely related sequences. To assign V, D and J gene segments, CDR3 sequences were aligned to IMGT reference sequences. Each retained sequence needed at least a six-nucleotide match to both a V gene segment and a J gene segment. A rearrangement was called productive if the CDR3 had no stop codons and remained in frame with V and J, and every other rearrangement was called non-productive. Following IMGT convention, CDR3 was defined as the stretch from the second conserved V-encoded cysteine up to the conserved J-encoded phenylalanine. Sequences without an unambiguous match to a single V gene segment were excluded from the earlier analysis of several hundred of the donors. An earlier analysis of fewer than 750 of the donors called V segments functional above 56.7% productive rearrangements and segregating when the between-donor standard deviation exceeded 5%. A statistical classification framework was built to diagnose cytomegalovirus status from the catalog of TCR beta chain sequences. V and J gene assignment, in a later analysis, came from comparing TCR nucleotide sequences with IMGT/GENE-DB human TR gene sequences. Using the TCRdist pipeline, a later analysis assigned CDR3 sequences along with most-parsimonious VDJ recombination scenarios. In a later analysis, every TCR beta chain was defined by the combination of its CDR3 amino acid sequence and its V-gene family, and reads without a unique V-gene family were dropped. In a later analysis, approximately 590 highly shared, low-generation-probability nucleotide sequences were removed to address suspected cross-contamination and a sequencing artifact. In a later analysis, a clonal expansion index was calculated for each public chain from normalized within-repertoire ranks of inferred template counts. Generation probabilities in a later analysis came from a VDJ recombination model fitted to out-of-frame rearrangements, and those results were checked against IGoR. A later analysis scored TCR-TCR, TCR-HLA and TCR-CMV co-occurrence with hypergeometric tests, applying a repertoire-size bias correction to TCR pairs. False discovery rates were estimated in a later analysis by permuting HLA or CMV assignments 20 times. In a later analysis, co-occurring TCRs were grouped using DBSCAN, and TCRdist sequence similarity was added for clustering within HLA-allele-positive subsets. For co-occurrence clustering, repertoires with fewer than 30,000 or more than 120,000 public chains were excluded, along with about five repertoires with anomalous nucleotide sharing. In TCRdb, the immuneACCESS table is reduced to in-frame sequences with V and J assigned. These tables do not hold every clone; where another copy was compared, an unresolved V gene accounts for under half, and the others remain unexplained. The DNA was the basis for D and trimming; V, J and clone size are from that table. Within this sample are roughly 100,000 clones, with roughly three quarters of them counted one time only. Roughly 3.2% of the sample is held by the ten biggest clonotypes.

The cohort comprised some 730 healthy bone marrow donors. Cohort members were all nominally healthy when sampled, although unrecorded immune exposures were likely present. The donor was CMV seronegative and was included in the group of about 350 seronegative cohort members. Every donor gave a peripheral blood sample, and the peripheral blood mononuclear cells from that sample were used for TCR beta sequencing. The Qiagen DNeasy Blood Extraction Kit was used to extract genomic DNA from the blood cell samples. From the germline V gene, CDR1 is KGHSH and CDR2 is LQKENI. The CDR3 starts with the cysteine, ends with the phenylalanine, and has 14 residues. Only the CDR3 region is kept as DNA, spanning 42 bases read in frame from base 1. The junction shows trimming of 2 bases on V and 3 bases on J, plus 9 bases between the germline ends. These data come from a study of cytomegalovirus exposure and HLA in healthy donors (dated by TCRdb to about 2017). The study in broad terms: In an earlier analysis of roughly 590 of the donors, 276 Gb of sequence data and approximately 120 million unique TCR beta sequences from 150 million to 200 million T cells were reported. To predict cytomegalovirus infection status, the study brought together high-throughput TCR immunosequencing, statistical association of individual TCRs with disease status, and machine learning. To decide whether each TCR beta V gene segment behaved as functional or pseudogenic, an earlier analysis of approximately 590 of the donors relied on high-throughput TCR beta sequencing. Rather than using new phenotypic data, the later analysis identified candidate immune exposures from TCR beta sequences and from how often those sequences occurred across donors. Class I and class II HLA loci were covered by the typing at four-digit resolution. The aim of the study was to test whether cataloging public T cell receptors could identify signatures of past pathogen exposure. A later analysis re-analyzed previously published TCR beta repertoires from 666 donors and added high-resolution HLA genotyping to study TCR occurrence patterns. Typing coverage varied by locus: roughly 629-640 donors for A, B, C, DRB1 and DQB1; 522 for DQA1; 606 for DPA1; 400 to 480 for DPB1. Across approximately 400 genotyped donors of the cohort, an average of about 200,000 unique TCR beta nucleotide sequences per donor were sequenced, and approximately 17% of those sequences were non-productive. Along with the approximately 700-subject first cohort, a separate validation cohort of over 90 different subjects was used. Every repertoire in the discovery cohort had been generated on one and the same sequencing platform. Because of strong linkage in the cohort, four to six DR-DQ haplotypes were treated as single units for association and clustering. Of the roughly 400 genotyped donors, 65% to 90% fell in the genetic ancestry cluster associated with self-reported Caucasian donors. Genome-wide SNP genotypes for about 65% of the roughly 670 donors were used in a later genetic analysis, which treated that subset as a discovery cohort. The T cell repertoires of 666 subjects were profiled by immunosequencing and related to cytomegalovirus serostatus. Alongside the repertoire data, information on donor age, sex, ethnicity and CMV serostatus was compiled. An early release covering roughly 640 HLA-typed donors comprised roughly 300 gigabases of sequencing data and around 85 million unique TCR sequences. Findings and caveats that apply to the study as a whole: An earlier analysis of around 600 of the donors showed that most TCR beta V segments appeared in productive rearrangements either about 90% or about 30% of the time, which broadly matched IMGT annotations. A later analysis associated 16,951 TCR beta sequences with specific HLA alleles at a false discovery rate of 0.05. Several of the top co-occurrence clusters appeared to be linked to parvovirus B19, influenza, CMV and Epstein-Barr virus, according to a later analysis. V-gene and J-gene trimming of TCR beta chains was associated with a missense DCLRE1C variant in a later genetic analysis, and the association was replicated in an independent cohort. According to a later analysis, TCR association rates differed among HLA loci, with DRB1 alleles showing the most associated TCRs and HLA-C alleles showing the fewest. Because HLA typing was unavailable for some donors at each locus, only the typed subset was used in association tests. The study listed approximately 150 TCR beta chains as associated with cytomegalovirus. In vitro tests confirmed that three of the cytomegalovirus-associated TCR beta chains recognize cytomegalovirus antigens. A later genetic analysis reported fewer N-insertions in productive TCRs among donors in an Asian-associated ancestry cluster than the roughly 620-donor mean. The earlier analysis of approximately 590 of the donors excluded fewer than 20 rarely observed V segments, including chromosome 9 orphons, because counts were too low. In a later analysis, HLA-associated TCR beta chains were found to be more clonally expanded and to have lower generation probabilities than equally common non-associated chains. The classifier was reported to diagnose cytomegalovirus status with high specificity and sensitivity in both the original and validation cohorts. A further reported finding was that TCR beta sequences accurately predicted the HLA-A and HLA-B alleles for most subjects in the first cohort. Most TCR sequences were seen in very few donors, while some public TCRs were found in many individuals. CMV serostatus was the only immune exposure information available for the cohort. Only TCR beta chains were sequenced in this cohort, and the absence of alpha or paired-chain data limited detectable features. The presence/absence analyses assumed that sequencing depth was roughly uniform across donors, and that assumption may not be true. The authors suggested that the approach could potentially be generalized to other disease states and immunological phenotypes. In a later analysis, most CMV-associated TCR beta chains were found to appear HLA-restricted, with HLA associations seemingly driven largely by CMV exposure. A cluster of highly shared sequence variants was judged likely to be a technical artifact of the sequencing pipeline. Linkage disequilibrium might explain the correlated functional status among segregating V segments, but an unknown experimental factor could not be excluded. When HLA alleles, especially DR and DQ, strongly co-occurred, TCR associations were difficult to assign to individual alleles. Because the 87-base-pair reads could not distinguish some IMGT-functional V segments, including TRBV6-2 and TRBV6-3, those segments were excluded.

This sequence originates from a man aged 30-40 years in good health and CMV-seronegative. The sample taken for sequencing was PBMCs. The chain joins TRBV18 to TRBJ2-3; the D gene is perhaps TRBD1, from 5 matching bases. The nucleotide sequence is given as TGTGCCAGCTCACCAGGGGCTGAAACAGATACGCAGTATTTT. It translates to CASSPGAETDTQYF.